This TCR beta chain emerged from a study of graft-versus-host responses after intestinal transplantation. Processing was applied to graft tissue in order to liberate intraepithelial and lamina propria lymphocytes. Germline CDR1 LNHDA, CDR2 SQIVND (reference sequence). The length of the CDR3 is 13 residues. Trimming cost V 6 bases and J 10 bases, with 18 bases left between them. Here immunoSEQ multiplex PCR was the method, and the copy in TCRdb shows in-frame clones only, minus some. The profile shows approximately 15,000 clones, 67% of them singletons. General observations from the study: GvH clones turned up in recipient marrow; some had shown up first in ileum or blood.

With respect to this clone: The antigen remains undetermined.

This specimen consisted of ileum tissue, obtained 650 to 700 days after intestinal transplantation. This rearrangement joins TRBV19 to TRBJ1-1; D is possibly TRBD1 (6 bases). The clonotype was recovered from a human patient who received an intestinal transplant, so some T cells may come from the graft donor. The CDR3 loop reads CASSPGGGRGAFF. Written as DNA, the CDR3 is TGTGCCAGTAGCCCTGGGGGGGGCCGAGGAGCTTTCTTT.